This T cell receptor beta chain was found in a study of post-analysis software for immune sequencing data. As for the study in general: Progressive-relapsing, secondary progressive and relapsing-remitting multiple sclerosis were among the disease courses included.

Findings of the study overall: TRBV5-6, TRBV5-1 and TRBV20-1 belonged to a set of roughly five TRBV segments that were more frequent in patients than controls. Samples from a shared batch, those prepared together, strongly co-clustered by F measure. Normalized Chao1 diversity in multiple sclerosis patients fell significantly below that of controls.

Unique molecular identifiers featured in each of the TCR beta cDNA libraries. T cells numbering roughly 0.9 to 10 million yielded cDNA molecules that totaled approximately 500,000. TCRdb recomputed calls from the PCR reads with MiXCR, one row per CDR3 protein. The table records roughly 540,000 distinct CDR3 sequences, roughly 34% of them present only once. A word on this clonotype: Its antigen is not identified.

The CDR3 extends over 16 amino acids. With 2 bases removed from V and 7 bases from J, the gap between germline ends came to 18 bases. CDR1 and CDR2 from the germline V gene are LNHDA and SQIVND (reference sequence). This sequence was found in a girl aged 2 to 17 with multiple sclerosis. Sequencing used blood. V and J are TRBV19 and TRBJ2-1, with D maybe TRBD2 (7 bases). DNA of the CDR3: TGTGCCAGTAGTATATCTACCGGGGGGCTCGCTAATGAGCAGTTCTTC. It codes for CASSISTGGLANEQFF.